Listed here are 13 T cell receptor beta chains from one sample, sequenced in a study of shared clonotypes between healthy human individuals. Repertoires were generated with immunoSEQ multiplex PCR, while TCRdb's copy carries only in-frame clones and drops some. Of some 1 million clones listed, about 77% are singletons. Material for sequencing was memory CD4+ T cells sorted from blood. Subset meaning: CD45RA-negative fraction. These receptors came from a man aged 18 to 29 in good health.

The table lists this clone with a few counts. This sequence joins TRBV6-6 and TRBJ1-1, with no clear D. In germline, CDR1 is MNHNY, CDR2 SVGAGI (reference sequence). The CDR3 length is 11 residues. Trimming took 7 bases from V and 0 from J, leaving 3 bases between them. CDR3 sequence: CASTMNTEAFF. The DNA of the CDR3 is TGTGCCAGCACTATGAACACTGAAGCTTTCTTT.

Ten or more counts support this clone. The CDR3 DNA follows: TGTGCCAGCCGCGCTACGGTGGGCTACACCTTC. As protein: CASRATVGYTF. The chain links TRBV6-5 to TRBJ1-2; D uncertain. Trimming took 8 bases from V and 8 from J, leaving 12 bases between them. Germline V gene data show CDR1 as MNHEY and CDR2 as SVGAGI. CDR3 length: 11 residues.

The J gene is TRBJ2-7, the V gene TRBV15, with a possible D match to TRBD2 (5 bases). The length of the CDR3 is 14 residues. The V gene lost 3 bases and the J gene lost 1 base, with 10 bases spanning the gap. Germline V gene lookup returns CDR1 LNHNV and CDR2 YYDKDF (reference sequence). The CDR3 nucleotides read TGTGCCACCAGCAGGGTTAGCGCTTCCTACGAGCAGTACTTC. Translation gives CATSRVSASYEQYF.

The V and J genes are TRBV5-4 and TRBJ2-1, with TRBD2 as a possible D gene (6 bases). The germline gives CDR1 SGHNT, CDR2 YYREEE (reference sequence). Deletions cut 3 bases from V and 10 bases from J, with 17 bases between. The CDR3 runs 14 residues. This CDR3 is CASSSRDSRYEQFF. CDR3 bases: TGTGCCAGCAGCTCTCGGGACTCGAGGTACGAGCAGTTCTTC.

V is TRBV5-4 and J is TRBJ2-1; 13 nucleotides match TRBD2. V lost 0 bases, J lost 8 bases, and 2 bases stayed unmatched. Germline CDR1 SGHNT, CDR2 YYREEE (reference sequence). The CDR3 has 15 amino acids. This CDR3 is CASSLGTSGRDEQFF. The CDR3 DNA reads TGTGCCAGCAGCTTGGGGACTAGCGGGAGAGATGAGCAGTTCTTC.

This chain links TRBV6-1 with TRBJ1-3; 7 nucleotides line up with TRBD1. CDR3 size: 13 residues. With V trimmed by 5 bases and J by 7 bases, 5 bases remained unmatched. The germline V gene has CDR1 MNHNS and CDR2 SASEGT. The CDR3 here is CASSPTGSNTIYF. CDR3 sequence (DNA): TGTGCCAGCAGTCCGACAGGGTCCAACACCATATATTTT.

V and J are TRBV12-2 and TRBJ1-5; the table assigns TRBD1, which was not confirmed against the DNA. TRBV12-2 constitutes a pseudogene. The length of the CDR3 is 17 residues. The CDR3 DNA sequence: TGTGCAAGTCGACAGACGACAGAGAAAGTAGGCAATCAGCCCCAGCATTTT. The encoded protein is CASRQTTEKVGNQPQHF.

The genes are TRBV7-2 and TRBJ1-2; D is perhaps TRBD1 (5 bases). This CDR3 has 15 residues. The germline V and J ends were trimmed by 5 bases and 5 bases, with 18 bases remaining between them. Germline-derived CDR1 and CDR2 are SGHTA and FQGNSA. CDR3 in DNA: TGTGCCAGCAGCCAAGATCTTGGGGGGAGGTATGGCTACACCTTC. Translated: CASSQDLGGRYGYTF.

J is TRBJ1-5 and V is TRBV19, with 9 bases aligning to TRBD1. The trim removed 6 bases at V and 2 bases at J, leaving 8 bases unmatched. The length of the CDR3 is 16 residues. Germline CDR1 and CDR2: LNHDA and SQIVND (reference sequence). CDR3 DNA: TGTGCCAGTAGCCCCACAGGGGGCTGGCGCAATCAGCCCCAGCATTTT. Its protein product is CASSPTGGWRNQPQHF.

This chain connects TRBV7-2 to TRBJ2-3; no clear D. This CDR3 contains 15 residues. Looked up from germline, CDR1 is SGHTA and CDR2 is FQGNSA. V was trimmed by 5 bases and J by 2 bases, leaving 14 bases between them. CDR3 loop: CASSPQALFTDTQYF. CDR3 in DNA: TGTGCCAGCAGCCCCCAGGCACTGTTCACAGATACGCAGTATTTT. The full variable domain, completed using reference TRBV7-2 and TRBJ2-3, is GAGVSQSPSNKVTEKGKDVELRCDPISGHTALYWYRQSLGQGLEFLIYFQGNSAPDKSGLPSDRFSAERTGGSVSTLTIQRTQQEDSAVYLCASSPQALFTDTQYFGPGTRLTVL.

The DNA for the CDR3 is TGTGCCTGGAGTGTGTCGGACAGGGGGTCGCAGCCCCAGCATTTT. Encoded protein: CAWSVSDRGSQPQHF. This chain joins TRBV30 and TRBJ1-5; 10 bases map to TRBD1. Germline CDR1 reads GTSNPN; CDR2 reads SVGIG (reference sequence). The CDR3 covers 15 residues. The trim removed 0 bases at V and 7 bases at J, leaving 6 bases unmatched.

The CDR3 DNA reads TGCGCCAGCAGCCTAGGGAGACAGGGGGACACTGAAGCTTTCTTT. Its protein product is CASSLGRQGDTEAFF. This rearrangement joins TRBV4-1 to TRBJ1-1; TRBD1 matches 9 bases. The CDR3 extends over 15 amino acids. Germline V gene data show CDR1 as MGHRA and CDR2 as YSYEKL. With V trimmed by 4 bases and J by 3 bases, 6 bases remained unmatched.

There are a few counts of this clone. The chain is built from TRBV5-6 and TRBJ1-1; weak D call: TRBD1 (5 bases). Germline V gives CDR1 SGHDT, CDR2 YYEEEE. Trimming cost V 1 base and J 4 bases, with 8 bases left between them. The CDR3 loop spans 13 amino acids. CDR3 sequence reads: CASSLSGTTEAFF. The DNA of the CDR3 is TGTGCCAGCAGCTTGTCGGGGACCACTGAAGCTTTCTTT.